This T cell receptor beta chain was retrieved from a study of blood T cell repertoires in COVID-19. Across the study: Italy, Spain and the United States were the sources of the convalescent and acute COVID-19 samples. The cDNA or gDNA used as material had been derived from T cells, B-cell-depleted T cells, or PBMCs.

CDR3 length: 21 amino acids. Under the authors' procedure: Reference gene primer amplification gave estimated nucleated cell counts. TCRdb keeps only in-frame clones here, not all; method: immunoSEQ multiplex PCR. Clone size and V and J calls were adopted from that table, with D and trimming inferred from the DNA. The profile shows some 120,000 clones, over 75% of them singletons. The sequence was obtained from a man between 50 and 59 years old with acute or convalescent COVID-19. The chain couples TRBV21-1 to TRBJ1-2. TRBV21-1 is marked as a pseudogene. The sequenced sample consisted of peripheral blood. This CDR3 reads CASSNRERDLGELRNNYGYTF. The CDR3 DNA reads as TGTGCCAGCAGCAATCGGGAACGAGATCTAGGCGAACTTAGGAATAACTATGGCTACACCTTC.